One T cell receptor beta chain is described in this entry. Only in-frame clones appear in the TCRdb table, and some are missing; sequencing was by immunoSEQ multiplex PCR. The sample records hundreds of thousands of clones, roughly 89% being singletons. This CDR3 spans 13 amino acids. The ends were cut back, 5 bases at V and 2 bases at J, with 9 bases in the middle. Germline V gives CDR1 KGHSH, CDR2 LQKENI. The data stem from a study of blood T cell repertoires in COVID-19. Turning to the study itself: Samples of COVID-19 (acute and convalescent) were obtained from the United States, Italy and Spain. PBMCs, B-cell-depleted T cells, or T cells were the source of the cDNA or gDNA that made up the material.

The sample taken for sequencing was peripheral blood. The chain carries TRBV18 and TRBJ2-5; tentative D call: TRBD1 (5 bases). The sequence was collected from a man aged 40-50 years with acute or convalescent COVID-19. The CDR3 nucleotides are TGTGCCAGCTCAGCCGACAGTCAAGAGACCCAGTACTTC. Translated, it gives CASSADSQETQYF.